The 22 T cell receptor beta chains below all came from one sample that was sequenced in a study of CD8+CD57+ T cells in acquired aplastic anemia listed by TCRdb under 2018. Sequencer: Illumina HiSeq 2000. TCR beta VDJ combination and CDR3 sequence profiling used genomic DNA as the template. TCRdb's own reprocessing of the public reads used fastp at Q25 and MiXCR and kept productive beta chains. Rows are combined by CDR3 protein, so each entry shows the most common genes and DNA. The sample contains 180,000 or so distinct CDR3 sequences, around 48% of them found a single time. The ten top clones hold approximately 1% of the sample. Flow cytometry had shown CD8+CD57+ cell expansion in the patients selected for sequencing. The sample taken for sequencing was sorted CD4+, CD8+, or CD8+CD57+ T cells (not recorded which) from PBMCs. The receptor source for this set is a human donor with aplastic anemia.

J is TRBJ1-6 and V is TRBV7-6; D is ambiguous. V lost 5 bases and J lost 4, with 18 bases in between. The CDR3 is 17 residues long. Per the germline V gene, CDR1 is SGHVS and CDR2 is FNYEAQ. The DNA of the CDR3 is TGTGCCAGCAGCCCCGTCGCATTCTCCTCATATAATTCACCCCTCCACTTT. Translated: CASSPVAFSSYNSPLHF.

This clonotype was observed a single time. The chain carries TRBV7-6 and TRBJ1-6; 8 positions agree with TRBD1. The CDR3 extends over 15 amino acids. V was clipped by 2 bases and J by 7 bases; unmatched bases: 4. The germline V gene encodes CDR1 SGHVS and CDR2 FNYEAQ. CDR3 bases: TGTGCCAGCAGCTTAAGTACAGGGGGGAATTCACCCCTCCACTTT. It yields the protein CASSLSTGGNSPLHF.

This sequence joins TRBV5-4 and TRBJ1-2, with D possibly being TRBD1 (5 bases). The CDR3 extends over 15 amino acids. The V and J ends lost 0 bases and 2 bases respectively, with 11 bases between them. The germline CDR1 and CDR2 sequences are SGHNT and YYREEE (reference sequence). CDR3 nucleotide sequence: TGTGCCAGCAGCTTGGAAGGCAGGACAAACTATGGCTACACCTTC. This translates into CASSLEGRTNYGYTF. The variable domain in full, completed from reference TRBV5-4 and TRBJ1-2, reads ETGVTQSPTHLIKTRGQQVTLRCSSQSGHNTVSWYQQALGQGPQFIFQYYREEENGRGNFPPRFSGLQFPNYSSELNVNALELDDSALYLCASSLEGRTNYGYTFGSGTRLTVV.

This clonotype was detected a few times. CDR3: CASSSSRGQGWTLWHTEAFF. Written as DNA, the CDR3 is TGTGCCAGCAGTTCCTCGAGAGGACAGGGTTGGACGCTTTGGCACACTGAAGCTTTCTTT. This sequence joins TRBV27 and TRBJ1-1; 8 bases match TRBD1. Germline loops: CDR1 MNHEY, CDR2 SMNVEV (reference sequence). This CDR3 comprises 20 residues. J gave up 3 bases and V 4 bases, and 22 bases lay outside the gene matches.

This clonotype was detected only once. This chain connects TRBV11-2 to TRBJ2-7, with unresolved D. The closer fit of TRBJ2-5 to the DNA end suggests the J call may be wrong. Germline V gene lookup returns CDR1 SGHAT and CDR2 FQNNGV. This CDR3 contains 13 residues. The CDR3 DNA is TGTGCCAGCAGCTTGGACCACCAAGAGACCCAGTACTTC. Amino acid sequence: CASSLDHQETQYF.

The rearrangement joins TRBV7-2 to TRBJ2-7; no clear D gene. The CDR3 totals 14 residues. Germline assignment: CDR1 SGHTA and CDR2 FQGNSA. V was clipped by 4 bases and J by 0 bases, with 10 bases between them. This CDR3 is CASSSDVLSYEQYF. The DNA for the CDR3 is TGTGCCAGCAGCTCAGACGTTCTCTCCTACGAGCAGTACTTC.

Only a few counts were recorded for this clonotype. This chain joins TRBV7-2 and TRBJ2-7; D not certain. Germline V CDR1 and CDR2: SGHTA, FQGNSA. V lost 0 bases and J 5 bases, leaving 11 bases between the germline ends. The CDR3 length is 14 residues. CDR3 coding DNA: TGTGCCAGCAGCTTAGCGTTGGGTAGGGACGAGCAGTACTTC. Protein product: CASSLALGRDEQYF.

Of note for this clonotype: Its ends do not fully match the called genes, so a read error is possible. V and J are TRBV24-1 and TRBJ1-2; 11 bases fit TRBD1. Germline-derived CDR1 and CDR2 are KGHDR and SFDVKD. The CDR3 is 14 amino acids. Here the CDR3 DNA reads TGTGCCAGCAGTGAATCGGGACAGGGGGAGGGCTACACCTTC. Amino acid sequence: CASSESGQGEGYTF.

This clonotype was observed many times. The chain recombines TRBV14 with TRBJ2-7; no clear D. The germline V gene has CDR1 SGHDN and CDR2 FVKESK. With 1 base removed from V and 2 bases from J, the gap between germline ends came to 18 bases. The CDR3 contains 17 residues. The CDR3 loop reads CASSQGMDRTDPYEQYF. In nucleotides, the CDR3 is TGTGCCAGCAGCCAAGGTATGGATCGTACTGATCCCTACGAGCAGTACTTC.

The chain employs TRBV19 and TRBJ1-5, with D perhaps matching TRBD1 (6 bases). CDR3 length equals 15 residues. With 1 base removed from V and 4 bases from J, the gap between germline ends came to 11 bases. The V gene's germline CDR1 is LNHDA and CDR2 SQIVND (reference sequence). This CDR3 reads CASSIAGALNQPQHF. In DNA form, the CDR3 reads TGTGCCAGTAGTATAGCGGGGGCGTTAAATCAGCCCCAGCATTTT.

The table lists this clonotype with many counts. J is TRBJ1-3 and V is TRBV6-5; 9 bases map to TRBD1. The CDR3 totals 12 residues. CDR1 and CDR2 (germline): MNHEY, SVGAGI. The J segment lost 13 bases and the V segment lost 3 bases, leaving 4 bases of the junction unmatched. In DNA, the CDR3 is TGTGCCAGCAGTTATCCCGGGACAGGGATATATTTT. Residues: CASSYPGTGIYF.

This clonotype came up many times. This chain uses TRBV11-2 with TRBJ1-5, with 8 bases matching TRBD1. There are 14 residues in the CDR3. CDR1 and CDR2 from the germline V gene are SGHAT and FQNNGV. J gave up 5 bases and V 1 base, and 1 base lay outside the gene matches. The CDR3 DNA is TGTGCCAGCAGCTTAGGCAGGGGGCATCAGCCCCAGCATTTT. Its protein is CASSLGRGHQPQHF.

This clonotype was detected a few times. This chain links TRBV6-1 with TRBJ2-3, with TRBD2 identical over 8 bases. Germline V CDR1 and CDR2: MNHNS, SASEGT. The CDR3 sequence is 15 residues long. V was pared by 7 bases and J by 2 bases, with 8 bases of the junction left unmatched. CDR3 sequence: CASTPAGVATDTQYF. The CDR3 coding sequence is TGTGCCAGCACCCCAGCGGGGGTAGCCACAGATACGCAGTATTTT.

This clonotype was picked up many times. DNA for the CDR3: TGTGCCAGCAGTGAACTAGCGGGGGGATACAATGAGCAGTTCTTC. It codes for CASSELAGGYNEQFF. V gene TRBV2 combines with J gene TRBJ2-1; 11 nucleotides agree with TRBD2. Germline CDR1 is SNHLY and CDR2 is FYNNEI. The ends lost 2 bases at V and 4 bases at J; junction bases unmatched: 1. CDR3 length: 15 residues.

J is TRBJ2-2 and V is TRBV7-3, with D unresolved. The V end lost 3 bases, the J end lost 6 bases, and 5 bases lay between the germline ends. This CDR3 is built from 12 residues. Germline V gene lookup returns CDR1 SGHTA and CDR2 FQGTGA. The CDR3 DNA sequence: TGTGCCAGCAGCTTTGTTTCCGGGGAGCTGTTTTTT. Translating it yields CASSFVSGELFF.

This clonotype was picked up one time. V and J are TRBV15 and TRBJ2-1; D is perhaps TRBD1 (6 bases). CDR3 length: 14 residues. The germline V and J ends were trimmed by 8 bases and 6 bases, with 17 bases remaining between them. Per the germline V gene, CDR1 is LNHNV and CDR2 is YYDKDF (reference sequence). In DNA form, the CDR3 reads TGTGCCACCTGGACAGACCAAAACACCAATGAGCAGTTCTTC. Amino acids: CATWTDQNTNEQFF.

This clonotype was picked up many times. The rearrangement uses TRBV6-1 and TRBJ1-4, with D unresolved. Between the trimmed V and J ends, which lost 4 bases and 13 bases, there was a span of 13 bases. This CDR3 comprises 12 residues. Germline-derived CDR1 and CDR2 are MNHNS and SASEGT. As DNA, the CDR3 is TGTGCCAGCAGTGCCCGTATCGGGCGACTGTTTTTT. As protein: CASSARIGRLFF.

This clonotype came up many times. The chain joins TRBV7-9 to TRBJ2-3; tentative D call: TRBD2 (6 bases). This CDR3 is 16 amino acids long. Germline V gene sequence: CDR1 SEHNR, CDR2 FQNEAQ (reference sequence). Between the trimmed V and J ends, which lost 6 bases and 0 bases, there was a span of 16 bases. The CDR3 nucleotides read TGTGCCAGCAGACCCGGACTAACCACTAGCACAGATACGCAGTATTTT. It codes for CASRPGLTTSTDTQYF.

The gene calls are TRBV5-1 and TRBJ1-2; TRBD1 agrees at 7 bases. The CDR3 is 15 amino acids. Germline V gene lookup returns CDR1 SGHRS and CDR2 YFSETQ. J lost 4 bases, V lost 2 bases, and 8 bases had no gene match. DNA for the CDR3: TGCGCCAGCAGCTTTGGGACAGCCGGTGCCTATGGCTACACCTTC. Protein: CASSFGTAGAYGYTF.

This clonotype was counted at least ten times. The chain joins TRBV2 to TRBJ1-1, with TRBD1 matching over 9 bases. Germline CDR1 is SNHLY and CDR2 is FYNNEI. V shed 8 bases, J shed 11 bases, and the junction held 9 bases outside the gene matches. The CDR3 totals 12 residues. Here the CDR3 DNA reads TGTGCCAGCTTACAGGGGGCCGGGCCGGCTTTCTTT. This translates into CASLQGAGPAFF. The entire variable domain, with the rest obtained from reference TRBV2 and TRBJ1-1, is as follows: EPEVTQTPSHQVTQMGQEVILRCVPISNHLYFYWYRQILGQKVEFLVSFYNNEISEKSEIFDDQFSVERPDGSNFTLKIRSTKLEDSAMYFCASLQGAGPAFFGQGTRLTVV.

Regarding this clonotype: No conserved phenylalanine or tryptophan ends this CDR3, so it is likely a read error. Because the CDR3's place on the DNA is in doubt, the DNA is left out and the CDR3 is given as listed by TCRdb. The gene calls are TRBV7-6 and TRBJ1-2; whether TRBD1, the table's D call, matches the DNA was not checked. Per germline, CDR1 SGHVS and CDR2 FNYEAQ. A total of 15 residues make up the CDR3, ends included. This CDR3 is CASSLTDTGVYGHTS.

V gene TRBV7-2 combines with J gene TRBJ2-1, with D uncertain. The CDR3 is 15 residues long. V was cut by 0 bases and J by 0 bases, with 6 bases left in between. Germline V CDR1 and CDR2: SGHTA, FQGNSA. The CDR3 loop reads CASSLARSSYNEQFF. DNA for the CDR3: TGTGCCAGCAGCTTAGCGCGGAGCTCCTACAATGAGCAGTTCTTC.